The entry below gives a single T cell receptor beta chain sequence along with its context. These data come from a study of cytomegalovirus exposure and HLA in healthy donors. V was cut by 0 bases and J by 6 bases, with 16 bases left in between. The CDR3 runs to 15 residues. Per germline, CDR1 SGHRS and CDR2 YFSETQ. PCR involved 60 Vbeta and 13 Jbeta primers. TCRdb keeps only in-frame clones here, not all; method: immunoSEQ multiplex PCR. The sample includes about 120,000 clones, 63% of them seen just once. The chain employs TRBV5-1 and TRBJ2-7; the D gene is possibly TRBD2 (6 bases). This TCR came from a man aged 35 to 55 in good health and CMV-seropositive. The sequenced sample consisted of PBMCs. CDR3 DNA sequence: TGCGCCAGCAGCTTGGTTTCCGGGAGTGGCGGCGAGCAGTACTTC. It yields the protein CASSLVSGSGGEQYF. The full variable domain, with the rest looked up from reference TRBV5-1 and TRBJ2-7, is KAGVTQTPRYLIKTRGQQVTLSCSPISGHRSVSWYQQTPGQGLQFLFEYFSETQRNKGNFPGRFSGRQFSNSRSEMNVSTLELGDSALYLCASSLVSGSGGEQYFGPGTRLTVT.